This is a list of T cell receptor beta chains from one sample in a study of shared clonotypes between healthy human individuals. Produced via immunoSEQ multiplex PCR; TCRdb's table is partial and in-frame only. Found here are 500,000 to 700,000 clones, roughly 95% of them singletons; the top ten hold over 0.095%. Sequenced input: naive CD8+ T cells sorted from blood. These receptors all stem from a woman under 40 in good health. Each CDR3 is given without its conserved first and last residue.

v_call	cdr3_aa
TRBV5-3	ARSTGLAGGPNNEQF
TRBV11-2	ASSLLNLATSSYEQY
TRBV15	ATSRERANQETQY
TRBV19	ASSIGGGHQPQH
TRBV29-1	SVEQGTVRGEQY
TRBV19	ASKGDVKLF
TRBV7-9	ASSLVGGPYSNQPQH
TRBV28	ASSNTGGAGNTIY
TRBV4-1	ASSPQGAGGNQPQH
TRBV27	ASSFQRLAGGPVDEQF
TRBV14	ASSQDVIQQY
TRBV5-5	ASSSQGSYEQY
TRBV30	AGTDGGIETQY
TRBV21-1	ASSKEDGLGNQPQH
TRBV29-1	SVSLRGSSYEQY
TRBV11-2	ASRPGTGGYEQY
TRBV9	ASKGTVNTGELF
TRBV29-1	SVEKEASGYNEQF
TRBV7-6	ASSPTVGSYGYT
TRBV11-2	ASSLEVRGSYEQY
TRBV13	ASSLGLAGVHEQY
TRBV5-4	ASSSDRGKSSYEQY
TRBV30	AWSSTSRGQPQH
TRBV13	ASSYQTGVNTEAF
TRBV7-9	ASSLGRGVRTEAF
TRBV10-2	ASSEFLGNTEAF
TRBV19	ASNDGGEGTGELF
TRBV2	ASSEQGANQPQH
TRBV21-1	ASSKALYNEQF
TRBV13	ASSLVGSSVMGNQPQH
TRBV11-2	ASSLLSGSNQETQY